Listed here are 32 T cell receptor beta chains from one sample, sequenced in a study of cytomegalovirus exposure and HLA in healthy donors (dated by TCRdb to the late 2010s). Library generation was performed with the immunoSEQ multiplex PCR assay. For the multiplex PCR, a mixture combining 60 forward primers for TCR Vbeta segments and 13 reverse primers for TCR Jbeta segments was used. Drawn from immuneACCESS, this table holds only the in-frame rearrangements with V and J called that TCRdb kept. Clones are partly lost; checked studies trace under half to an unresolved V gene and leave the rest unexplained. The sample table shows around 150,000 clones, and around 68% are seen once. The top ten clones comprise over 1.2% of the sample. The sample comprised PBMCs. Receptor source: a man in his fifties or sixties in good health and CMV-seronegative.

The chain links TRBV7-9 to TRBJ1-5, with 8 bases fitting TRBD1. The CDR3 has 15 amino acids. Germline CDR1 SEHNR, CDR2 FQNEAQ (reference sequence). J lost 1 base, V lost 5 bases, and 4 bases had no gene match. CDR3 nucleotides: TGTGCCAGCAGCAGACAGGGGTCAAGCAATCAGCCCCAGCATTTT. Its translation is CASSRQGSSNQPQHF.

This clone was found once. This chain uses TRBV5-1 with TRBJ1-4, with D possibly being TRBD1 (6 bases). Germline V gene data show CDR1 as SGHRS and CDR2 as YFSETQ. The V end lost 4 bases, the J end lost 8 bases, and 18 bases lay between the germline ends. The CDR3 sequence is 15 residues long. The CDR3 DNA reads as TGCGCCAGCAGCCCCGAGAGGGGGGGGAGAGAAAAACTGTTTTTT. It yields the protein CASSPERGGREKLFF. The full variable domain, with the rest looked up from reference TRBV5-1 and TRBJ1-4, is KAGVTQTPRYLIKTRGQQVTLSCSPISGHRSVSWYQQTPGQGLQFLFEYFSETQRNKGNFPGRFSGRQFSNSRSEMNVSTLELGDSALYLCASSPERGGREKLFFGSGTQLSVL.

V is TRBV6-1 and J is TRBJ1-5; 8 bases match TRBD1. Germline CDR1 and CDR2: MNHNS and SASEGT. The CDR3 consists of 16 residues. V trimming: 1 base; J trimming: 0 bases; junction bases outside the gene matches: 2. The CDR3 DNA follows: TGTGCCAGCAGTGAAGTGACAGGGGTTAGCAATCAGCCCCAGCATTTT. Amino acids: CASSEVTGVSNQPQHF.

V gene TRBV5-6 combines with J gene TRBJ1-2; perhaps TRBD1 as D (5 bases). The germline V gene encodes CDR1 SGHDT and CDR2 YYEEEE. The V end was cut by 4 bases, the J end by 4 bases, with 20 bases between. The CDR3 is 16 residues long. CDR3 DNA: TGTGCCAGCAGCCTCGGGGGAGGAAACAAGATCTATGGCTACACCTTC. It encodes CASSLGGGNKIYGYTF.

This clone was observed a handful of times. The J gene is TRBJ2-3, the V gene TRBV14; TRBD1 matches at 9 bases. CDR3 length equals 15 residues. V lost 1 base to trimming and J lost 4 bases; unmatched junction nucleotides: 3. Germline loops: CDR1 SGHDN, CDR2 FVKESK. The CDR3 DNA reads TGTGCCAGCAGCCAAGTGGGACAGGGTGCAGATACGCAGTATTTT. This sequence encodes CASSQVGQGADTQYF.

The count of this clone is one. This chain uses TRBV28 with TRBJ1-5; TRBD1 might be the D (6 bases). The CDR3 is 13 residues long. The V gene's germline CDR1 is MDHEN and CDR2 SYDVKM. The V end lost 2 bases, the J end lost 7 bases, and 9 bases lay between the germline ends. The CDR3 coding sequence is TGTGCCAGCAGTTTAAGGGGGACACAGCCCCAGCATTTT. The encoded protein is CASSLRGTQPQHF.

This chain links TRBV6-4 with TRBJ2-3; 9 nucleotides agree with TRBD2. Unmatched junction bases numbered 12, after V lost 2 bases and J lost 6 bases. The CDR3 is 17 residues long. Per the germline V gene, CDR1 is MRHNA and CDR2 is SNTAGT. The CDR3 nucleotides read TGTGCCAGCAGTGACAGAGGGATGGCGGGGGGGCCCGATACGCAGTATTTT. Translating gives CASSDRGMAGGPDTQYF.

This clone came up a few times. The CDR3 DNA is TGTGCCAGCTCACCAAGGGACAGGGCTCAACGCGAGCAGTACTTC. This gives the protein CASSPRDRAQREQYF. V and J are TRBV18 and TRBJ2-7, with 9 bases matching TRBD1. After removal of 2 bases from V and 6 bases from J, the junction contained 8 bases not matched to a gene. Germline lookup yields CDR1 KGHSH and CDR2 LQKENI. The CDR3 runs 15 residues.

The CDR3 reads CASRASGTGASEQYF. The CDR3 bases are TGTGCCAGCAGAGCCTCCGGGACAGGGGCTTCCGAGCAGTACTTC. The chain joins TRBV6-1 to TRBJ2-7; 10 nucleotides align to TRBD1. Germline CDR1 and CDR2: MNHNS and SASEGT. With 6 bases clipped from V and 6 bases from J, the junction kept 11 bases outside the gene matches. The CDR3 sequence is 15 residues long.

The chain employs TRBV15 and TRBJ2-1, with 7 bases identical to TRBD2. The CDR3 length is 15 residues. Germline lookup yields CDR1 LNHNV and CDR2 YYDKDF (reference sequence). The J segment lost 5 bases and the V segment lost 1 base, leaving 5 bases of the junction unmatched. The DNA of the CDR3 is TGTGCCACCAGCAGAGGAAGCGGGGAGGACAATGAGCAGTTCTTC. Its translation: CATSRGSGEDNEQFF.

The count of this clone is one. V gene TRBV19 combines with J gene TRBJ2-7; tentatively, D is TRBD1 (6 bases). The CDR3 length is 14 residues. Germline V gives CDR1 LNHDA, CDR2 SQIVND (reference sequence). Trimming left V 6 bases short and J 0 bases short, with 12 bases between. The CDR3 loop reads CASRETGTSYEQYF. The CDR3 region has the DNA TGTGCCAGTAGGGAGACAGGTACCTCCTACGAGCAGTACTTC.

V and J are TRBV9 and TRBJ1-4, with D tentatively TRBD1 (6 bases). Per the germline V gene, CDR1 is SGDLS and CDR2 is YYNGEE. This CDR3 is 15 amino acids long. V lost 0 bases and J lost 6, with 12 bases in between. The CDR3 region is CASSVAQGSYEKLFF. The CDR3 nucleotides read TGTGCCAGCAGCGTAGCTCAGGGGAGTTATGAAAAACTGTTTTTT.

This clone was seen more than once but under ten times. The chain couples TRBV19 to TRBJ1-1, with 9 bases fitting TRBD1. CDR1 and CDR2 (germline): LNHDA, SQIVND (reference sequence). CDR3 length: 15 amino acids. The V segment lost 10 bases and the J segment 3 bases; nucleotides outside the gene matches: 12. The CDR3 region has the DNA TGTGCCACCTCCGGGACAGGGCTGGGAGACACTGAAGCTTTCTTT. Translated, it gives CATSGTGLGDTEAFF.

The chain employs TRBV5-1 and TRBJ2-2; 9 bases map to TRBD2. This CDR3 comprises 16 residues. V lost 0 bases, J lost 2 bases, and 2 bases stayed unmatched. Germline assignment: CDR1 SGHRS and CDR2 YFSETQ. Here the CDR3 reads CASSLVAGANTGELFF. The CDR3 nucleotides are TGCGCCAGCAGCTTGGTAGCGGGGGCTAACACCGGGGAGCTGTTTTTT.

The V gene is TRBV7-8, the J gene TRBJ2-7; weak D call: TRBD1 (5 bases). Germline-derived CDR1 and CDR2 are SGHVS and FQNEAQ. V gave up 1 base and J gave up 2 bases, with 12 bases separating them. CDR3 length equals 15 residues. This CDR3 reads CASSLEWGIAYEQYF. CDR3 DNA: TGTGCCAGCAGCTTAGAGTGGGGCATCGCCTACGAGCAGTACTTC.

The V and J genes are TRBV5-5 and TRBJ2-7; TRBD2 might be the D (5 bases). The CDR3 sequence is 14 residues long. V was shortened by 0 bases and J by 1 base, with 8 bases between the two germline ends. Germline V gives CDR1 SGHKS, CDR2 YYEKEE (reference sequence). CDR3 amino acids: CASSLVGGSYEQYF. The CDR3 coding sequence is TGTGCCAGCAGCTTGGTGGGCGGGTCCTACGAGCAGTACTTC.

There are a few counts of this clone. The chain joins TRBV15 to TRBJ1-4; TRBD1 matches at 7 bases. V dropped 3 bases and J dropped 8; count of bases not matched to a gene: 0. Germline-derived CDR1 and CDR2 are LNHNV and YYDKDF (reference sequence). The CDR3 has 12 amino acids. The CDR3 region is CATSRTGEKLFF. CDR3 nucleotides: TGTGCCACCAGCAGGACAGGGGAAAAACTGTTTTTT.

The chain is built from TRBV7-2 and TRBJ1-1; no firm D call. This CDR3 contains 15 residues. The V end lost 4 bases, the J end lost 1 base, and 13 bases lay between the germline ends. CDR1 is SGHTA, CDR2 FQGNSA, per germline. CDR3 in DNA: TGTGCCAGCAGCTCAGACTTAACCTGGAACACTGAAGCTTTCTTT. Protein product: CASSSDLTWNTEAFF.

This clone was counted a few times. This sequence joins TRBV5-3 and TRBJ2-5, with D possibly being TRBD1 (6 bases). TRBV5-3 is assigned to the ORF class and has an uncertain function. The V and J ends lost 4 bases and 1 base respectively, with 14 bases between them. This CDR3 region has 15 residues. The CDR3 DNA reads as TGTGCCAGAAGCGAAACCGGGACACCCCAAGAGACCCAGTACTTC. Amino acids: CARSETGTPQETQYF.

This clone came up a few times. The genes are TRBV4-2 and TRBJ1-3, with unresolved D. Trimming removed 2 bases from V and 4 bases from J, with 9 bases in between. CDR1 and CDR2 (germline): LGHNA, YNFKEQ. The CDR3 covers 14 residues. The CDR3 nucleotides read TGTGCCAGCAGCCAATCTGGGCAGGGAAACACCATATATTTT. Protein: CASSQSGQGNTIYF.

The rearrangement uses TRBV11-2 and TRBJ1-1; D unresolved. V gave up 5 bases and J gave up 1 base, with 20 bases separating them. Germline assignment: CDR1 SGHAT and CDR2 FQNNGV. This CDR3 has 17 amino acids. CDR3 DNA: TGTGCCAGCAGCATCCCGTCTGTGGAGGTGAAGAACACTGAAGCTTTCTTT. As protein: CASSIPSVEVKNTEAFF.

The CDR3, as DNA: TGTGCCAGCAGCTTGGGGGGGACAGTGAAATACGAGCAGTACTTC. It is translated as CASSLGGTVKYEQYF. The rearrangement uses TRBV5-4 and TRBJ2-7, with 7 bases that match TRBD1. Germline V CDR1 and CDR2: SGHNT, YYREEE (reference sequence). J was trimmed by 4 bases and V by 0 bases; bases with no gene match: 7. This CDR3 spans 15 amino acids. Variable domain in full (rest from reference TRBV5-4 and TRBJ2-7): ETGVTQSPTHLIKTRGQQVTLRCSSQSGHNTVSWYQQALGQGPQFIFQYYREEENGRGNFPPRFSGLQFPNYSSELNVNALELDDSALYLCASSLGGTVKYEQYFGPGTRLTVT.

The chain is built from TRBV4-1 and TRBJ1-4; 11 nucleotides agree with TRBD1. The CDR3 consists of 14 residues. V lost 4 bases and J lost 6; bases outside the gene matches: 1. Looked up from germline, CDR1 is MGHRA and CDR2 is YSYEKL. The CDR3 reads CASSPGQGDEKLFF. In nucleotides, the CDR3 is TGCGCCAGCAGCCCGGGACAGGGGGATGAAAAACTGTTTTTT.

The gene calls are TRBV23-1 and TRBJ2-7; a possible D gene is TRBD2 (6 bases). TRBV23-1 is an open reading frame whose function is uncertain. V lost 0 bases, J lost 8 bases, and 20 bases lay in between. The CDR3 has 16 residues. This CDR3 is CASSQSRRDCQLKQYF. The CDR3 nucleotides read TGCGCCAGCAGTCAATCCCGGCGGGACTGCCAACTTAAGCAGTACTTC.

Here the CDR3 DNA reads TGCGCCAGCAGCCGAAGCGGCGGCTCGGGACAGATCTACAATGAGCAGTTCTTC. Encoded protein: CASSRSGGSGQIYNEQFF. The chain uses TRBV5-1 and TRBJ2-1, with 7 bases fitting TRBD1. Trimming cost V 4 bases and J 3 bases; bases outside gene matches: 16. The CDR3 has 18 amino acids. In germline, CDR1 is SGHRS, CDR2 YFSETQ.

The J gene is TRBJ1-6, the V gene TRBV2; the match to TRBD1 covers 9 bases. The CDR3 has 16 amino acids. Germline V gives CDR1 SNHLY, CDR2 FYNNEI. V gave up 6 bases and J gave up 6 bases; unmatched junction bases: 9. CDR3 loop: CASRRRDRALNSPLHF. The CDR3 nucleotides read TGTGCCAGCAGGAGACGGGACAGGGCGCTTAATTCACCCCTCCACTTT.

The CDR3 protein is CASERDRGARGNTIYF. The CDR3 nucleotides read TGTGCCAGCGAGCGGGACAGGGGGGCCCGCGGAAACACCATATATTTT. This chain uses TRBV2 with TRBJ1-3; 11 bases match TRBD1. The CDR3 covers 16 residues. The germline V gene has CDR1 SNHLY and CDR2 FYNNEI. V was pared by 8 bases and J by 4 bases, with 10 bases of the junction left unmatched. The complete variable domain, with remaining parts taken from reference TRBV2 and TRBJ1-3, reads EPEVTQTPSHQVTQMGQEVILRCVPISNHLYFYWYRQILGQKVEFLVSFYNNEISEKSEIFDDQFSVERPDGSNFTLKIRSTKLEDSAMYFCASERDRGARGNTIYFGEGSWLTVV.

This clone was observed a few times. The V gene is TRBV13, the J gene TRBJ2-2; 8 nucleotides align to TRBD1. CDR1 is PRHDT, CDR2 FYEKMQ, per germline (reference sequence). This CDR3 region has 16 residues. V lost 6 bases, J lost 0 bases, and 6 bases stayed unmatched. This CDR3 reads CASSHPGQANTGELFF. The DNA for the CDR3 is TGTGCCAGCAGTCACCCGGGACAGGCGAACACCGGGGAGCTGTTTTTT.

This sequence joins TRBV5-1 and TRBJ1-1; D perhaps matches TRBD1 (6 bases). CDR1 SGHRS and CDR2 YFSETQ come from the germline V gene. Deletions cut 1 base from V and 4 bases from J, with 8 bases between. This CDR3 is built from 13 residues. The CDR3 reads CASSLSGVTEAFF. DNA for the CDR3: TGCGCCAGCAGCTTGTCAGGGGTCACTGAAGCTTTCTTT.

This chain uses TRBV10-3 with TRBJ2-1; D remains ambiguous. The germline V and J ends were trimmed by 4 bases and 4 bases, with 8 bases remaining between them. Germline loops: CDR1 ENHRY, CDR2 SYGVKD. The CDR3 has 13 residues. Here the CDR3 DNA reads TGTGCCATCAGTGGTGGGCAGTACAATGAGCAGTTCTTC. Translating it yields CAISGGQYNEQFF.

The chain links TRBV7-9 to TRBJ2-1, with TRBD1 matching 7 bases. After removal of 3 bases from V and 3 bases from J, the junction contained 2 bases not matched to a gene. Germline CDR1 and CDR2: SEHNR and FQNEAQ (reference sequence). The CDR3 spans 14 residues. The CDR3 bases are TGTGCCAGCAGCTTTGGGACAGTCTACAATGAGCAGTTCTTC. It is translated as CASSFGTVYNEQFF.

The V and J genes are TRBV7-2 and TRBJ2-1; 8 positions match TRBD1. The V segment lost 5 bases and the J segment 2 bases; nucleotides outside the gene matches: 2. The CDR3 is 14 residues long. Germline-derived CDR1 and CDR2 are SGHTA and FQGNSA. In DNA form, the CDR3 reads TGTGCCAGCAGCCGGACAGGGACCTACAATGAGCAGTTCTTC. Its protein is CASSRTGTYNEQFF. The entire variable domain, with the rest obtained from reference TRBV7-2 and TRBJ2-1, is as follows: GAGVSQSPSNKVTEKGKDVELRCDPISGHTALYWYRQSLGQGLEFLIYFQGNSAPDKSGLPSDRFSAERTGGSVSTLTIQRTQQEDSAVYLCASSRTGTYNEQFFGPGTRLTVL.